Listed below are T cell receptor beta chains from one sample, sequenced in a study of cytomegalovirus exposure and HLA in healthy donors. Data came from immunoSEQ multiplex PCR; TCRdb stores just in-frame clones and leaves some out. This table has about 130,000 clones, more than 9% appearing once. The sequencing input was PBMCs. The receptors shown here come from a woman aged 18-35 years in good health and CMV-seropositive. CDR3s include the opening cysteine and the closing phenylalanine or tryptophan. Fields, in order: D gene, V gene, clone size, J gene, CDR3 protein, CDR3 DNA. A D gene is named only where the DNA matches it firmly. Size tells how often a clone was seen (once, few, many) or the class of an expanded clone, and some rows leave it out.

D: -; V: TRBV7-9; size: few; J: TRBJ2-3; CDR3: CASSFITDTQYF; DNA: TGTGCCAGCAGCTTCATCACAGATACGCAGTATTTT
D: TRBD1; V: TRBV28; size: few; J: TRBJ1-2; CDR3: CASSTGQGNYGYTF; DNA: TGTGCCAGCAGTACCGGACAGGGGAACTATGGCTACACCTTC
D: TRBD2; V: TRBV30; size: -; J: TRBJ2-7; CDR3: CAWSAGTSYFNEQYF; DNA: TGTGCCTGGAGTGCCGGGACTAGCTATTTCAACGAGCAGTACTTC
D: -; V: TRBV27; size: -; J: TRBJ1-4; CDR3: CASSSVPSGAFNEKLFF; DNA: TGTGCCAGCAGTTCCGTGCCTTCAGGGGCGTTTAATGAAAAACTGTTTTTT
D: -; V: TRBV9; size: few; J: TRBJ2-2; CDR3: CASSGAGLNTGELFF; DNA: TGTGCCAGCAGCGGAGCAGGACTCAACACCGGGGAGCTGTTTTTT
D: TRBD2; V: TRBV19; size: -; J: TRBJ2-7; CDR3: CASSPSGGHYEQYF; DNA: TGTGCCAGTAGTCCTAGCGGGGGACACTACGAGCAGTACTTC
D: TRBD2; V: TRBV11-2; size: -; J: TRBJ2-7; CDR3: CASSLTSGSSEQYF; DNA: TGTGCCAGCAGCTTAACTAGCGGGAGTAGCGAGCAGTACTTC
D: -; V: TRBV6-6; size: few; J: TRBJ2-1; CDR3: CASSYLGGSYNEQFF; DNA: TGTGCCAGCAGTTACTTAGGAGGCTCCTACAATGAGCAGTTCTTC
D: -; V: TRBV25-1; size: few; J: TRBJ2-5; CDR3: CASSPTGETQYF; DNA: TGTGCCAGCAGTCCGACGGGAGAGACCCAGTACTTC
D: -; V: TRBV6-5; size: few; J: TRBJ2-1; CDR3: CASSSYPTAEQFF; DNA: TGTGCCAGCAGTTCCTACCCCACAGCTGAGCAGTTCTTC
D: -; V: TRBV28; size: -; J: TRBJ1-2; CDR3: CASSPLDRNYGYTF; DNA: TGTGCCAGCAGTCCCTTGGACAGAAATTATGGCTACACCTTC
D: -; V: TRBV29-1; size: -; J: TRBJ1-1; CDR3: CSVLGGEAFF; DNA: TGCAGCGTTCTCGGGGGGGAAGCTTTCTTT
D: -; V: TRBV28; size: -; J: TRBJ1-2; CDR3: CASSSPGVDRLDGYTF; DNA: TGTGCCAGCAGTTCCCCAGGAGTCGACAGGTTGGATGGCTACACCTTC
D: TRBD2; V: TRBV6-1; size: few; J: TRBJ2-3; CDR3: CASSESVSATSGTDTQYF; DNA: TGTGCCAGCAGTGAAAGTGTGTCGGCGACTAGCGGCACAGATACGCAGTATTTT
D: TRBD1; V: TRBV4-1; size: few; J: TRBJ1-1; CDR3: CASSPHRTGGSNTEAFF; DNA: TGCGCCAGCAGCCCCCACAGGACAGGGGGCAGTAACACTGAAGCTTTCTTT
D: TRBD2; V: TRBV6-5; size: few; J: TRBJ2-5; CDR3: CASRSGKETQYF; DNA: TGTGCCAGCAGAAGCGGGAAAGAGACCCAGTACTTC
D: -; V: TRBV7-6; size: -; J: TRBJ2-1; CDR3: CASSKAVNSNEQFF; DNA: TGTGCCAGCAGCAAAGCGGTAAATTCCAATGAGCAGTTCTTC
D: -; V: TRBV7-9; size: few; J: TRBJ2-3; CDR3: CASSTMVGRTDTQYF; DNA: TGTGCCAGCAGCACTATGGTAGGCCGCACAGATACGCAGTATTTT
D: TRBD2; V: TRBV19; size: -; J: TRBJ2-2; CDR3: CASSGLAGNTGELFF; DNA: TGTGCCAGTAGCGGACTAGCGGGAAACACCGGGGAGCTGTTTTTT
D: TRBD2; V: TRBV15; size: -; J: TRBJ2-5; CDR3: CATSRDRLAGETQYF; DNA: TGTGCCACCAGCAGAGATCGACTAGCGGGAGAGACCCAGTACTTC
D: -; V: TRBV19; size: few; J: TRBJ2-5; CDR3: CASSIAGAQYF; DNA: TGTGCCAGTAGTATAGCGGGGGCCCAGTACTTC
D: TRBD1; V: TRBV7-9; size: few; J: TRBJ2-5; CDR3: CASSSPFGQEQYF; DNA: TGTGCCAGCAGCTCACCGTTTGGACAGGAGCAGTACTTC
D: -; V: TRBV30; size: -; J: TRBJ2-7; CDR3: CAWSAGNEQYF; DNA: TGTGCCTGGAGTGCGGGAAACGAGCAGTACTTC
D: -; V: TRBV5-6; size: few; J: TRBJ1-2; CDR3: CASSSGQALSYTF; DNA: TGTGCCAGCAGCTCGGGACAAGCTTTGAGCTACACCTTC
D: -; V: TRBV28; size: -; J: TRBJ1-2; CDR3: CASSLRTNYGYTF; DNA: TGTGCCAGCAGCCTTCGTACTAACTATGGCTACACCTTC
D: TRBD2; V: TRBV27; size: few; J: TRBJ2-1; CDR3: CASGGGYNEQFF; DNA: TGTGCCAGCGGGGGGGGCTACAATGAGCAGTTCTTC
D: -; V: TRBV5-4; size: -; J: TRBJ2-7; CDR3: CASSRSQSYHEQYF; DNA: TGTGCCAGCAGCCGGTCCCAATCCTACCACGAGCAGTACTTC
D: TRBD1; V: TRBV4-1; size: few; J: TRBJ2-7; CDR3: CASSQRDRDYEQYF; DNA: TGCGCCAGCAGCCAAAGGGACAGGGACTACGAGCAGTACTTC
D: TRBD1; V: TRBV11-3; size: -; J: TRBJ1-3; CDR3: CASSGTGAGNTIYF; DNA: TGTGCCAGCAGCGGCACAGGGGCTGGAAACACCATATATTTT
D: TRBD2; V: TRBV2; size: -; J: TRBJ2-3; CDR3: CASKLAGGTDTQYF; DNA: TGTGCCAGCAAGCTAGCGGGAGGCACAGATACGCAGTATTTT
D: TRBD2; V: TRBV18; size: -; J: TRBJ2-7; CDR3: CASSPPLASGSHYEQYF; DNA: TGTGCCAGCTCACCGCCCCTGGCGAGCGGGAGCCACTACGAGCAGTACTTC
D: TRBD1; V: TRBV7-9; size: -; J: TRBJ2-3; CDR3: CASSPSGQGRDTQYF; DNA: TGTGCCAGCAGCCCATCCGGACAGGGCAGAGATACGCAGTATTTT
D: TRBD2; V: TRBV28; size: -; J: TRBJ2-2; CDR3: CASSFGSGRVDF; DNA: TGTGCCAGCAGTTTCGGGTCAGGGAGGGTTGATTTT
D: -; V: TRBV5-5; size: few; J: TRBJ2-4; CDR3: CASSWNDIAKNIQYF; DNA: TGTGCCAGCAGCTGGAACGACATAGCCAAAAACATTCAGTACTTC
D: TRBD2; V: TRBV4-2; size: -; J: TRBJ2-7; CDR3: CASSRVLGTSYEQYF; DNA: TGTGCCAGCAGTCGCGTGCTCGGGACTAGCTACGAGCAGTACTTC
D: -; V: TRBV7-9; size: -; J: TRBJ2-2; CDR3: CASSLWGTNTGELFF; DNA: TGTGCCAGCAGCTTGTGGGGGACTAACACCGGGGAGCTGTTTTTT